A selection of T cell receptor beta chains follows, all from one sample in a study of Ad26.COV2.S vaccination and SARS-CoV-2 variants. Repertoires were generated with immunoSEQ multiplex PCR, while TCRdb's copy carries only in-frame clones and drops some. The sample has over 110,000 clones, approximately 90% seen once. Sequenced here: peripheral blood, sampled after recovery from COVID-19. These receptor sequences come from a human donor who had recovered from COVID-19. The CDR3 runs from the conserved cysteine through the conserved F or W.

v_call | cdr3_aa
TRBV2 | CASRPSSYEQYF
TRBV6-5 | CASTIRDSNQPQHF
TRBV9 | CASSVGTSGGASTYTDTQYF
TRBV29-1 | CSVMTGGGEQYF
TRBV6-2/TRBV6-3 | CASSKETVWGLHF
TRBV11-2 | CASSLGPTEKLFF
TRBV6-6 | CASRPSGGLNEQFF
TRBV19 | CASSTSGQGGRYEQYF
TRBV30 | CAWTHGSYGYTF
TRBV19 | CASSSRTSGAFNEQFF
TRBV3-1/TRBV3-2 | CASSRGFTDLRGGGYTF
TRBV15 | CATSRDLASNEKLFF
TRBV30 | CAWTGDTEAFF